These 29 T cell receptor beta chains were all obtained from the same sample, sequenced in a study of blood T cell repertoires in COVID-19. Using immunoSEQ multiplex PCR, the repertoire was profiled, and TCRdb retains in-frame clones only, with some absent. Of 200,000 to 300,000 clones detected, approximately 84% appear once; the ten largest clones hold roughly 3%. Sequencing input: peripheral blood. The receptor source for this set is a woman under 40 who had recovered from COVID-19.

This clone was observed a handful of times. This chain links TRBV7-2 with TRBJ1-1; TRBD1 aligns across 11 bases. Germline V gene data show CDR1 as SGHTA and CDR2 as FQGNSA. The CDR3 has 17 amino acids. V shed 4 bases, J shed 4 bases, and the junction held 11 bases outside the gene matches. CDR3 loop: CASSYPRTGGGSTEAFF. CDR3 bases: TGTGCCAGCAGCTACCCAAGGACAGGGGGCGGAAGCACTGAAGCTTTCTTT.

Only a few counts were recorded for this clone. V usage is TRBV6-4 and J usage is TRBJ2-1; 9 positions match TRBD1. With V trimmed by 3 bases and J by 3 bases, 3 bases remained unmatched. Germline V gene sequence: CDR1 MRHNA, CDR2 SNTAGT. This CDR3 spans 15 amino acids. The CDR3 spells CASSETGGGYNEQFF. Written as DNA, the CDR3 is TGTGCCAGCAGTGAAACAGGGGGCGGCTACAATGAGCAGTTCTTC.

The chain links TRBV11-3 to TRBJ2-1, with TRBD1 matching over 10 bases. Trimming took 5 bases from V and 8 from J; bases not matched to a gene: 12. Germline V gene lookup returns CDR1 SGHNT and CDR2 YENEEA. This CDR3 is built from 16 residues. The CDR3 nucleotides read TGTGCCAGCAGCCCGCAAGACAGGGGGCGAGACTATGAGCAGTTCTTC. Amino acid sequence: CASSPQDRGRDYEQFF. The variable domain in full, completed from reference TRBV11-3 and TRBJ2-1, reads EAGVVQSPRYKIIEKKQPVAFWCNPISGHNTLYWYLQNLGQGPELLIRYENEEAVDDSQLPKDRFSAERLKGVDSTLKIQPAELGDSAVYLCASSPQDRGRDYEQFFGPGTRLTVL.

The chain uses TRBV10-2 and TRBJ1-5; D call uncertain. Trimming removed 7 bases at V and 2 bases at J, with 12 bases between. The length of the CDR3 is 14 residues. Germline V gene data show CDR1 as WSHSY and CDR2 as SAAADI. The CDR3 sequence: CASTPGGRNQPQHF. The CDR3 nucleotides read TGCGCCAGCACCCCCGGAGGACGCAATCAGCCCCAGCATTTT.

CDR3 in DNA: TGTGCCAGCAGCTCCCGCCCGCGTCAGGGCAGTGAAAAACTGTTTTTT. Protein sequence: CASSSRPRQGSEKLFF. The J gene is TRBJ1-4, the V gene TRBV7-6; D possibly corresponds to TRBD1 (5 bases). Trimming took 4 bases from V and 7 from J, leaving 19 bases between them. In germline, CDR1 is SGHVS, CDR2 FNYEAQ. CDR3 length equals 16 residues.

The genes are TRBV7-3 and TRBJ2-1; D possibly corresponds to TRBD2 (7 bases). Germline V gives CDR1 SGHTA, CDR2 FQGTGA. This CDR3 region has 17 residues. V was shortened by 5 bases and J by 5 bases, with 22 bases between the two germline ends. For the CDR3, the DNA is TGTGCCAGCAGCCCCGGGGGGCAGGGAGGGGTCCACAATGAGCAGTTCTTC. Translated, it gives CASSPGGQGGVHNEQFF.

V gene TRBV7-2 combines with J gene TRBJ2-3; D gene ambiguous. Germline V gene data show CDR1 as SGHTA and CDR2 as FQGNSA. The length of the CDR3 is 13 residues. With 5 bases removed from V and 4 bases from J, the gap between germline ends came to 10 bases. The CDR3 spells CASSPTRADTQYF. The CDR3 DNA reads as TGTGCCAGCAGCCCCACCCGCGCAGATACGCAGTATTTT.

J is TRBJ1-1 and V is TRBV5-1; tentative D call: TRBD1 (6 bases). Germline-derived CDR1 and CDR2 are SGHRS and YFSETQ. The CDR3 loop spans 16 amino acids. The V end was cut by 6 bases, the J end by 1 base, with 19 bases between. The DNA for the CDR3 is TGCGCCAGCAACCTGGGACAAAGGGACCCGAACACTGAAGCTTTCTTT. It encodes CASNLGQRDPNTEAFF. The full variable domain, rest sourced from reference TRBV5-1 and TRBJ1-1, is KAGVTQTPRYLIKTRGQQVTLSCSPISGHRSVSWYQQTPGQGLQFLFEYFSETQRNKGNFPGRFSGRQFSNSRSEMNVSTLELGDSALYLCASNLGQRDPNTEAFFGQGTRLTVV.

The rearrangement uses TRBV5-1 and TRBJ2-5; 12 bases match TRBD2. The V gene's germline CDR1 is SGHRS and CDR2 YFSETQ. There are 15 residues in the CDR3. J was trimmed by 0 bases and V by 5 bases; bases with no gene match: 2. CDR3 coding DNA: TGCGCCAGCAGACTAGCGGGGGGCCACCAAGAGACCCAGTACTTC. It specifies CASRLAGGHQETQYF.

CDR3 DNA: TGTGCCAGCAGTGACACAGGAGACTCGAACACTGAAGCTTTCTTT. The encoded protein is CASSDTGDSNTEAFF. This chain connects TRBV27 to TRBJ1-1, with D perhaps matching TRBD1 (5 bases). CDR3 length: 15 amino acids. From germline, CDR1 is MNHEY and CDR2 SMNVEV (reference sequence). Deletions cut 5 bases from V and 1 base from J, with 14 bases between.

This rearrangement joins TRBV7-6 to TRBJ2-2, with a weak D call TRBD2 (6 bases). The germline V gene encodes CDR1 SGHVS and CDR2 FNYEAQ. V was trimmed by 4 bases and J by 3 bases, leaving 12 bases between them. The CDR3 extends over 15 amino acids. CDR3 residues: CASSSGGSDTGELFF. The CDR3 DNA is TGTGCCAGCAGCTCCGGGGGTTCAGACACCGGGGAGCTGTTTTTT.

The genes are TRBV6-5 and TRBJ2-7; D may be TRBD1 (6 bases). CDR1 and CDR2 (germline): MNHEY, SVGAGI. V gave up 7 bases and J gave up 6 bases, with 13 bases separating them. CDR3 length: 12 residues. For the CDR3, the DNA is TGTGCCAGCAACATAAGGGGGAGCGAGCAGTACTTC. This translates into CASNIRGSEQYF.

V and J are TRBV5-6 and TRBJ1-2, with TRBD1 identical over 7 bases. The V segment lost 0 bases and the J segment 8 bases; nucleotides outside the gene matches: 7. This CDR3 is 14 amino acids long. The V gene's germline CDR1 is SGHDT and CDR2 YYEEEE. The CDR3 nucleotides read TGTGCCAGCAGCTTGGACAGGGGAGGTGACGGCTACACCTTC. It is translated as CASSLDRGGDGYTF.

The rearrangement links TRBV7-3 to TRBJ2-2, with D hard to call. CDR3 length: 15 amino acids. Trimming removed 1 base at V and 5 bases at J, with 11 bases between. CDR1 is SGHTA and CDR2 is FQGTGA in the germline V gene. CDR3 bases: TGTGCCAGCAGCTTAAGTGGTCAGAGGACCGGGGAGCTGTTTTTT. Translated, it gives CASSLSGQRTGELFF. Complete variable domain (other parts from reference TRBV7-3 and TRBJ2-2): GAGVSQTPSNKVTEKGKYVELRCDPISGHTALYWYRQSLGQGPEFLIYFQGTGAADDSGLPNDRFFAVRPEGSVSTLKIQRTERGDSAVYLCASSLSGQRTGELFFGEGSRLTVL.

The chain is built from TRBV5-4 and TRBJ2-3; D gene unclear. V dropped 3 bases and J dropped 9 bases, with 14 bases sitting between them. The CDR3 covers 13 residues. The V gene's germline CDR1 is SGHNT and CDR2 YYREEE (reference sequence). The CDR3 region has the DNA TGTGCCAGCAGCTCAAACCAAGGAGACACGCAGTATTTT. It translates to CASSSNQGDTQYF.

V is TRBV9 and J is TRBJ1-6; 7 nucleotides agree with TRBD1. The CDR3 consists of 15 residues. The germline V gene encodes CDR1 SGDLS and CDR2 YYNGEE. V was clipped by 3 bases and J by 7 bases; unmatched bases: 7. The chain's CDR3 is CASSAPTGRNSPLHF. CDR3 DNA sequence: TGTGCCAGCAGCGCCCCGACAGGGCGGAATTCACCCCTCCACTTT.

This clone came up a few times. The rearrangement links TRBV6-5 to TRBJ1-2, with 7 positions matching TRBD1. Trimming cost V 5 bases and J 8 bases; bases outside gene matches: 8. This CDR3 spans 13 amino acids. Germline CDR1 and CDR2: MNHEY and SVGAGI. This CDR3 is CASSRQGTTGYTF. In nucleotides, the CDR3 is TGTGCCAGCAGTAGACAGGGAACTACGGGCTACACCTTC.

The chain uses TRBV29-1 and TRBJ2-1; 9 bases agree with TRBD1. This CDR3 spans 14 amino acids. V shed 5 bases and J 4 bases; nucleotides not matched to a gene: 6. The germline V gene encodes CDR1 SQVTM and CDR2 ANQGSEA. For the CDR3, the DNA is TGCAGCGTTAGCCGGGACAGGGCTTACAATGAGCAGTTCTTC. This codes for CSVSRDRAYNEQFF.

As DNA, the CDR3 is TGTGCCAGCAGTACCTCACAGGCCAAAAAACTGTTTTTT. As protein: CASSTSQAKKLFF. The V call is TRBV6-5, the J call TRBJ1-4; weak D call: TRBD1 (5 bases). The germline V and J ends were trimmed by 5 bases and 9 bases, with 13 bases remaining between them. This CDR3 region has 13 residues. The germline CDR1 and CDR2 sequences are MNHEY and SVGAGI.

The chain carries TRBV7-7 and TRBJ1-2; D is perhaps TRBD1 (5 bases). The germline CDR1 and CDR2 sequences are SSHAT and FNYEAQ (reference sequence). V lost 5 bases, J lost 4 bases, and 20 bases lay in between. The CDR3 contains 16 residues. The CDR3 reads CASSPQTELGIYGYTF. DNA for the CDR3: TGTGCCAGCAGCCCCCAGACAGAATTGGGAATCTATGGCTACACCTTC.

The table lists this clone with a count of one. The rearrangement uses TRBV28 and TRBJ2-5, with 13 bases lining up with TRBD2. CDR1 and CDR2 from the germline V gene are MDHEN and SYDVKM. Trimming at V came to 6 bases and at J to 4 bases, leaving 5 bases not matched to a gene. This CDR3 comprises 15 residues. CDR3 protein: CASRRLAGGIETQYF. The CDR3 DNA reads TGTGCCAGCAGACGACTAGCGGGGGGTATAGAGACCCAGTACTTC.

The chain carries TRBV19 and TRBJ2-7, with TRBD2 matching 8 bases. Trimming cost V 5 bases and J 3 bases; bases outside gene matches: 9. Germline CDR1 is LNHDA and CDR2 is SQIVND (reference sequence). The CDR3 is 15 residues long. The CDR3 DNA reads as TGTGCCAGTAGTGCACCCGGGGGGGCCCTCTACGAGCAGTACTTC. It is translated as CASSAPGGALYEQYF.

The chain uses TRBV20-1 and TRBJ1-4, with D tentatively TRBD1 (5 bases). This CDR3 region has 14 residues. CDR1 is DFQATT, CDR2 SNEGSKA, per germline (reference sequence). The V and J ends lost 3 bases and 0 bases respectively, with 8 bases between them. CDR3 residues: CSASRGSTNEKLFF. The CDR3, as DNA: TGCAGTGCTAGTAGGGGTTCAACTAATGAAAAACTGTTTTTT.

The V gene is TRBV5-4, the J gene TRBJ1-2; 7 bases are a match to TRBD1. The length of the CDR3 is 13 residues. CDR1 SGHNT and CDR2 YYREEE come from the germline V gene (reference sequence). V was pared by 3 bases and J by 5 bases, with 4 bases of the junction left unmatched. CDR3 sequence reads: CASSYNRGYGYTF. DNA for the CDR3: TGTGCCAGCAGCTACAACAGGGGATATGGCTACACCTTC.

The gene calls are TRBV5-1 and TRBJ1-1; no reliable D call. Trimming stripped 2 bases from V and 1 base from J, with 9 bases between. CDR3 length: 14 amino acids. Germline CDR1 reads SGHRS; CDR2 reads YFSETQ. CDR3 nucleotide sequence: TGCGCCAGCAGCTTTTCGTCCGGGAACACTGAAGCTTTCTTT. It codes for CASSFSSGNTEAFF. Based on the CDR3 plus reference TRBV5-1 and TRBJ1-1, the full variable domain is KAGVTQTPRYLIKTRGQQVTLSCSPISGHRSVSWYQQTPGQGLQFLFEYFSETQRNKGNFPGRFSGRQFSNSRSEMNVSTLELGDSALYLCASSFSSGNTEAFFGQGTRLTVV.

The rearrangement links TRBV3-1 (or the pseudogene TRBV3-2) to TRBJ2-1; TRBD2 matches at 9 bases. Germline V gene lookup returns CDR1 LGHDT and CDR2 YNNKEL (reference sequence). The length of the CDR3 is 18 residues. Losses at the gene ends were 3 bases for V and 4 bases for J; bases not matched to a gene: 13. This CDR3 is CASSQPLWRGGAYNEQFF. In nucleotides, the CDR3 is TGTGCCAGCAGCCAGCCTCTGTGGCGGGGGGGCGCATACAATGAGCAGTTCTTC.

This clone was observed once. The V call is TRBV6-5, the J call TRBJ1-1, with 7 bases identical to TRBD1. From germline, CDR1 is MNHEY and CDR2 SVGAGI. V lost 8 bases, J lost 3 bases, and 9 bases stayed unmatched. There are 14 residues in the CDR3. The CDR3 bases are TGTGCCAGCCTGCCGGGACAGCTTTACACTGAAGCTTTCTTT. Translated: CASLPGQLYTEAFF.

The chain joins TRBV4-1 to TRBJ1-1, with TRBD1 identical over 12 bases. The trim removed 5 bases at V and 7 bases at J, leaving 8 bases unmatched. Germline lookup yields CDR1 MGHRA and CDR2 YSYEKL. This CDR3 has 15 residues. CDR3 nucleotides: TGCGCCAGCAGCTACCGGGACAGGGGGCGCGGTGAAGCTTTCTTT. Amino acid sequence: CASSYRDRGRGEAFF.

The rearrangement joins TRBV7-6 to TRBJ2-1; D is perhaps TRBD2 (6 bases). The germline V gene encodes CDR1 SGHVS and CDR2 FNYEAQ. Trimming took 5 bases from V and 9 from J, leaving 23 bases between them. The CDR3 consists of 16 residues. CDR3 sequence (DNA): TGTGCCAGCAGCACAGAAGCTAGCGTTCTTTTTGGTGAGCAGTTCTTC. Protein product: CASSTEASVLFGEQFF. Full variable domain (rest looked up from reference TRBV7-6 and TRBJ2-1): GAGVSQSPRYKVTKRGQDVALRCDPISGHVSLYWYRQALGQGPEFLTYFNYEAQQDKSGLPNDRFSAERPEGSISTLTIQRTEQRDSAMYRCASSTEASVLFGEQFFGPGTRLTVL.